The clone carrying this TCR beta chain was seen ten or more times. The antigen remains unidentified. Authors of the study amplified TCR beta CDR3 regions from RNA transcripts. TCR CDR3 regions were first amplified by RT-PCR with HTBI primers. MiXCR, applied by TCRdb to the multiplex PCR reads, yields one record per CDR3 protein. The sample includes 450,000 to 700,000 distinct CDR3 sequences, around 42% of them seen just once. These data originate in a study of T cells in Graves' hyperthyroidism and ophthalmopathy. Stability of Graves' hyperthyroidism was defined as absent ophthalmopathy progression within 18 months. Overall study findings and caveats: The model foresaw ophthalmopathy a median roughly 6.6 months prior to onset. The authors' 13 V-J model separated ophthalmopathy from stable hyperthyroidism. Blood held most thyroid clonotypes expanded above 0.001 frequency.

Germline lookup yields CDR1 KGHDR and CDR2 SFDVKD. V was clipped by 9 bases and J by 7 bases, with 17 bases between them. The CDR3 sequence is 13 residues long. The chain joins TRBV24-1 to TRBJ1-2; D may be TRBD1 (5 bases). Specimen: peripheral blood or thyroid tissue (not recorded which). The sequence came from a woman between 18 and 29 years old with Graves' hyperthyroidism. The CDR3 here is CATQSAGSFGYTF. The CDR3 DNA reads TGTGCCACCCAATCGGCAGGGAGCTTTGGCTACACCTTC.